These 14 T cell receptor beta chains were sequenced from one sample in a study of T cell responses to AZD1222 COVID-19 vaccine. The table came from immunoSEQ multiplex PCR; TCRdb's copy has only in-frame clones and leaves some out. The sample has about 270,000 clones, about 94% seen once. The specimen comprised peripheral blood, sampled 28 days after the second AZD1222 dose. The receptors were gathered from an adult who received the AZD1222 COVID-19 vaccine.

The chain has TRBV11-2 and TRBJ1-4; D is uncertain. The CDR3 extends over 15 amino acids. V lost 0 bases to trimming and J lost 2 bases, with 7 bases between them. Looked up from germline, CDR1 is SGHAT and CDR2 is FQNNGV. As DNA, the CDR3 is TGTGCCAGCAGCTTAGAACCGGGGACTAATGAAAAACTGTTTTTT. This sequence encodes CASSLEPGTNEKLFF.

The V and J genes are TRBV2 and TRBJ2-7; the match to TRBD1 covers 10 bases. The germline V gene has CDR1 SNHLY and CDR2 FYNNEI. The CDR3 has 14 amino acids. V lost 6 bases to trimming and J lost 2 bases; unmatched junction nucleotides: 4. Written as DNA, the CDR3 is TGTGCCAGCAGGGACAGGGGGTTTACCTACGAGCAGTACTTC. It is translated as CASRDRGFTYEQYF.

The chain joins TRBV7-2 to TRBJ2-3; D gene unclear. In germline, CDR1 is SGHTA, CDR2 FQGNSA. Trimming stripped 2 bases from V and 2 bases from J, with 11 bases between. This CDR3 is built from 15 residues. The CDR3 nucleotides are TGTGCCAGCAGCTTACTGTCGGTCTCCACAGATACGCAGTATTTT. Protein: CASSLLSVSTDTQYF.

The chain links TRBV6-5 to TRBJ1-2, with unresolved D. The length of the CDR3 is 12 residues. V lost 8 bases to trimming and J lost 4 bases, with 11 bases between them. The germline gives CDR1 MNHEY, CDR2 SVGAGI. The CDR3 reads CASGPGSYGYTF. As DNA, the CDR3 is TGTGCCAGCGGTCCCGGGAGCTATGGCTACACCTTC.

The V call is TRBV5-1, the J call TRBJ1-1, with TRBD1 identical over 8 bases. Losses at the gene ends were 4 bases for V and 8 bases for J; bases not matched to a gene: 13. This CDR3 has 15 amino acids. The germline V gene has CDR1 SGHRS and CDR2 YFSETQ. CDR3 amino acids: CASSSEPGQVPEAFF. The CDR3 nucleotides read TGCGCCAGCAGCAGCGAACCGGGACAGGTTCCGGAAGCTTTCTTT. The full variable domain, its missing parts supplied by reference TRBV5-1 and TRBJ1-1, is KAGVTQTPRYLIKTRGQQVTLSCSPISGHRSVSWYQQTPGQGLQFLFEYFSETQRNKGNFPGRFSGRQFSNSRSEMNVSTLELGDSALYLCASSSEPGQVPEAFFGQGTRLTVV.

This clone came up once. CDR3 sequence: CATSRVGGSEGMNTEAFF. DNA for the CDR3: TGTGCCACCAGCAGAGTGGGCGGCAGCGAGGGGATGAACACTGAAGCTTTCTTT. The chain recombines TRBV15 with TRBJ1-1; D might be TRBD1 (5 bases). V was clipped by 1 base and J by 0 bases, with 18 bases between them. This CDR3 has 18 residues. Germline assignment: CDR1 LNHNV and CDR2 YYDKDF (reference sequence).

The rearrangement uses TRBV2 and TRBJ2-3; D call uncertain. Trimming stripped 4 bases from V and 6 bases from J, with 11 bases between. Germline-derived CDR1 and CDR2 are SNHLY and FYNNEI. The CDR3 is 13 amino acids. The CDR3 sequence: CASSGAVGDTQYF. DNA for the CDR3: TGTGCCAGCAGTGGAGCAGTAGGGGATACGCAGTATTTT. The complete variable domain, with remaining parts taken from reference TRBV2 and TRBJ2-3, reads EPEVTQTPSHQVTQMGQEVILRCVPISNHLYFYWYRQILGQKVEFLVSFYNNEISEKSEIFDDQFSVERPDGSNFTLKIRSTKLEDSAMYFCASSGAVGDTQYFGPGTRLTVL.

The chain has TRBV11-2 and TRBJ1-6; tentatively, D is TRBD1 (6 bases). This CDR3 spans 19 amino acids. V was pared by 5 bases and J by 7 bases, with 27 bases between. The germline V gene has CDR1 SGHAT and CDR2 FQNNGV. The CDR3 reads CASSRSGSPGGQLNSPLHF. For the CDR3, the DNA is TGTGCCAGCAGCCGATCCGGGTCCCCGGGGGGCCAACTAAATTCACCCCTCCACTTT.

The rearrangement links TRBV7-9 to TRBJ1-5, with a tentative D call TRBD1 (5 bases). In germline, CDR1 is SEHNR, CDR2 FQNEAQ (reference sequence). The CDR3 is 15 residues long. The V and J ends lost 5 bases and 3 bases respectively, with 14 bases between them. The CDR3 DNA reads as TGTGCCAGCAGCCCCGCGGGGGGGATCAATCAGCCCCAGCATTTT. Encoded protein: CASSPAGGINQPQHF.

J is TRBJ2-5 and V is TRBV5-4; TRBD1 agrees at 8 bases. The germline CDR1 and CDR2 sequences are SGHNT and YYREEE (reference sequence). This CDR3 is built from 13 residues. J gave up 3 bases and V 4 bases, and 2 bases lay outside the gene matches. CDR3 amino acids: CASSPQGEETQYF. The CDR3 DNA reads TGTGCCAGCAGCCCACAGGGGGAAGAGACCCAGTACTTC.

The V call is TRBV4-2, the J call TRBJ2-2; no firm D call. Germline-derived CDR1 and CDR2 are LGHNA and YNFKEQ. The CDR3 sequence is 15 residues long. Trimming took off 0 bases at V and 1 base at J, with 6 bases between the two ends. CDR3 sequence (DNA): TGTGCCAGCAGCCAAGAATCAGGGAACACCGGGGAGCTGTTTTTT. It is translated as CASSQESGNTGELFF.

The genes are TRBV10-3 and TRBJ1-1; possible D gene TRBD1, 6 bases. The V end was cut by 10 bases, the J end by 5 bases, with 11 bases between. Germline CDR1 reads ENHRY; CDR2 reads SYGVKD. CDR3 size: 11 residues. As DNA, the CDR3 is TGTGCCACTGCAGGGGAAACTGAAGCTTTCTTT. This sequence encodes CATAGETEAFF.

V usage is TRBV7-9 and J usage is TRBJ2-1; 8 bases map to TRBD2. This CDR3 is 15 amino acids long. V was clipped by 0 bases and J by 7 bases; unmatched bases: 5. Germline lookup yields CDR1 SEHNR and CDR2 FQNEAQ (reference sequence). In DNA, the CDR3 is TGTGCCAGCAGCTTAGCGCGGGGGGCTCAAAATGAGCAGTTCTTC. It is translated as CASSLARGAQNEQFF.

V and J are TRBV4-1 and TRBJ1-2, with no clear D. CDR1 and CDR2 from the germline V gene are MGHRA and YSYEKL. The CDR3 extends over 15 amino acids. Trimming cost V 4 bases and J 0 bases, with 12 bases left between them. CDR3 nucleotide sequence: TGCGCCAGCAGCCCCCGCTTCGAAGCTAACTATGGCTACACCTTC. Protein sequence: CASSPRFEANYGYTF.